A single sample gave rise to the 5 T cell receptor beta chains below, sequenced in a study of shared clonotypes between healthy human individuals. The naive CD8 population came from CD45RO-negative cells selected for CCR7, without terminally differentiated effector memory CD45RA+ cells. TCRdb's table, derived via immunoSEQ multiplex PCR, lists solely in-frame clones and lacks some. The sample comprises around 600,000 clones, roughly 98% of which are singletons, and approximately 0.33% rests with the top ten. The specimen sequenced was naive CD8+ T cells sorted from blood. These receptor sequences come from a man younger than 40 in good health.

The genes are TRBV9 and TRBJ2-5; maybe TRBD1 (5 bases). This CDR3 spans 13 amino acids. V shed 2 bases and J shed 4 bases, with 9 bases lying between them. Germline CDR1 is SGDLS and CDR2 is YYNGEE. CDR3 residues: CASSVTVGETQYF. CDR3 DNA sequence: TGTGCCAGCAGCGTGACAGTGGGAGAGACCCAGTACTTC.

The chain combines TRBV29-1 with TRBJ1-2, with D tentatively TRBD1 (5 bases). The V gene lost 4 bases and the J gene lost 4 bases, with 16 bases spanning the gap. The CDR3 runs to 14 residues. Germline CDR1 and CDR2: SQVTM and ANQGSEA. In DNA, the CDR3 is TGCAGCGTTGCAACAGGCTCCCCCTCCTATGGCTACACCTTC. Translation: CSVATGSPSYGYTF.

The chain has TRBV5-1 and TRBJ2-3; D not resolved. With 0 bases removed from V and 2 bases from J, the gap between germline ends came to 10 bases. Germline V gene data show CDR1 as SGHRS and CDR2 as YFSETQ. The CDR3 is made up of 15 amino acids. The CDR3 nucleotides read TGCGCCAGCAGCTTGGACCATACTCTCACAGATACGCAGTATTTT. It specifies CASSLDHTLTDTQYF.

V usage is TRBV19 and J usage is TRBJ2-1; maybe TRBD1 (5 bases). The V gene's germline CDR1 is LNHDA and CDR2 SQIVND (reference sequence). Trimming shortened V by 8 bases and J by 1 base, and 12 bases separated the two germline ends. The CDR3 runs 14 residues. The CDR3 loop is CASQIDSSYNEQFF. The CDR3, as DNA: TGTGCCAGTCAAATTGACAGTTCCTACAATGAGCAGTTCTTC.

The chain carries TRBV7-6 and TRBJ2-3; TRBD2 matches 11 bases. With V trimmed by 5 bases and J by 1 base, 8 bases remained unmatched. The CDR3 spans 17 residues. From germline, CDR1 is SGHVS and CDR2 FNYEAQ. CDR3 DNA sequence: TGTGCCAGCAGCCCAGAGCCGGGACTAGCGGGCACAGATACGCAGTATTTT. Protein product: CASSPEPGLAGTDTQYF. Full variable domain (missing parts from reference TRBV7-6 and TRBJ2-3): GAGVSQSPRYKVTKRGQDVALRCDPISGHVSLYWYRQALGQGPEFLTYFNYEAQQDKSGLPNDRFSAERPEGSISTLTIQRTEQRDSAMYRCASSPEPGLAGTDTQYFGPGTRLTVL.